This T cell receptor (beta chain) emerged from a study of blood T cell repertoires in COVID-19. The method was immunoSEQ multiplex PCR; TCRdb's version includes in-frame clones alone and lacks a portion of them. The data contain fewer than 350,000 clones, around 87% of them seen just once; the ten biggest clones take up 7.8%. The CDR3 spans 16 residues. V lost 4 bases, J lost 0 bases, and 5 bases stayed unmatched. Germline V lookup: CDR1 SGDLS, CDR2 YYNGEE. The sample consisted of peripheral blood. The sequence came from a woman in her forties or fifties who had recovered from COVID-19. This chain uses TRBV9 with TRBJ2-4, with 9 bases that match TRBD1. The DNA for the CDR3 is TGTGCCAGCAGCCCGACAGGGGGTCTAGCCAAAAACATTCAGTACTTC. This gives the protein CASSPTGGLAKNIQYF.